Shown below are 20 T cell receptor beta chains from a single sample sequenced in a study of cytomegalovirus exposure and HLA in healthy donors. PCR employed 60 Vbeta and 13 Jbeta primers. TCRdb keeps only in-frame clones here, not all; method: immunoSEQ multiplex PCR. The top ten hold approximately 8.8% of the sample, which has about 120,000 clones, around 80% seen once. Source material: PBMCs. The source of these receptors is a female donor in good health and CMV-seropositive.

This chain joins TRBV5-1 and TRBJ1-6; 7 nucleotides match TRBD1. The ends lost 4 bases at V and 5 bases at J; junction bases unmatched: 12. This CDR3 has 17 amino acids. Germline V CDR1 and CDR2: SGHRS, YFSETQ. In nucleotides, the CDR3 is TGCGCCAGCAGCCTAACAGGGGACCTCAGAAATAATTCACCCCTCCACTTT. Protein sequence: CASSLTGDLRNNSPLHF.

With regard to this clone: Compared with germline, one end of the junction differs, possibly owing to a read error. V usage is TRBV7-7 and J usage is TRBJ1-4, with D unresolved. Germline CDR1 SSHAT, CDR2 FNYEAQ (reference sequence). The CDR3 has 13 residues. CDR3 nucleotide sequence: TGTGCTAGCAGCTTACCCGGTAATGAAAAACTGTTTTTT. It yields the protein CASSLPGNEKLFF.

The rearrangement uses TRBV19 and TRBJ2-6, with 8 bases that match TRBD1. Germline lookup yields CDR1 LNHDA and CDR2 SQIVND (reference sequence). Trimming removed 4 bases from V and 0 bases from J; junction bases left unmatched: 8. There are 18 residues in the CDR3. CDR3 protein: CASSTSTGASSGANVLTF. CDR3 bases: TGTGCCAGTAGTACCTCGACAGGGGCATCCTCTGGGGCCAACGTCCTGACTTTC.

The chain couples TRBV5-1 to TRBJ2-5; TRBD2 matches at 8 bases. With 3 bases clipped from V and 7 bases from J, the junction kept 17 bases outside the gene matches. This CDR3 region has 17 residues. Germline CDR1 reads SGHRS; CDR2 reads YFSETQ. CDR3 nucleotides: TGCGCCAGCAGCTATCTCACGGGAGGGGGGGGAGTACGGACCCAGTACTTC. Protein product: CASSYLTGGGGVRTQYF.

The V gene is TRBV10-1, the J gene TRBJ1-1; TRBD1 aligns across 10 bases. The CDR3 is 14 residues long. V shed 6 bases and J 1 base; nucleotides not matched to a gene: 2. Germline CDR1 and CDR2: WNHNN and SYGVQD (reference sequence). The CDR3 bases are TGCGCCAGCAGCAGACAGGGGGCGAACACTGAAGCTTTCTTT. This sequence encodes CASSRQGANTEAFF.

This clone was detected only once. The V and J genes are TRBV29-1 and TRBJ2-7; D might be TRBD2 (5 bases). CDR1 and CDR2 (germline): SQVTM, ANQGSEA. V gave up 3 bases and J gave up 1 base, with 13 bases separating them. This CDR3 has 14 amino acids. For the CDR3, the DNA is TGCAGCGTTGAGGGCCCCAGGAGGTCCTACGAGCAGTACTTC. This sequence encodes CSVEGPRRSYEQYF.

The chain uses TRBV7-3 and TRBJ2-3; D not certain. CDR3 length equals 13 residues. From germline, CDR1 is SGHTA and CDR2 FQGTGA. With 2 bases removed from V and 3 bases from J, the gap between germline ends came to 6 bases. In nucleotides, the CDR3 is TGTGCCAGCAGCTTAGTACGGACAGATACGCAGTATTTT. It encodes CASSLVRTDTQYF.

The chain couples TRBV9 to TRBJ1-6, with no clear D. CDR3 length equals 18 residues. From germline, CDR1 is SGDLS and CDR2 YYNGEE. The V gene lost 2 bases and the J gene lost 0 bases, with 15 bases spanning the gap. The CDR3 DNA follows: TGTGCCAGCAGCGTCGAAGAGGCCCCGTACTCCTATAATTCACCCCTCCACTTT. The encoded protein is CASSVEEAPYSYNSPLHF.

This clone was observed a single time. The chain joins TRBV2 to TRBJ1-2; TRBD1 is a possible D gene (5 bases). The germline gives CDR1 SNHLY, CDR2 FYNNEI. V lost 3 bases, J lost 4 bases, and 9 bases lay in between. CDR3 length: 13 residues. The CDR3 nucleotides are TGTGCCAGCAGTGATTATCAGGGCTATGGCTACACCTTC. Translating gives CASSDYQGYGYTF.

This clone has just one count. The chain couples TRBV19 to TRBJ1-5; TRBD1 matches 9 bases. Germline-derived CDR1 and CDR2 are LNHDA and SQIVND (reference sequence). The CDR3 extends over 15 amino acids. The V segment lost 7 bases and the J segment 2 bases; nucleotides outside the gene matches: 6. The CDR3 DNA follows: TGTGCCAGTAAAGGGACAGGGTTGGGCAATCAGCCCCAGCATTTT. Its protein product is CASKGTGLGNQPQHF.

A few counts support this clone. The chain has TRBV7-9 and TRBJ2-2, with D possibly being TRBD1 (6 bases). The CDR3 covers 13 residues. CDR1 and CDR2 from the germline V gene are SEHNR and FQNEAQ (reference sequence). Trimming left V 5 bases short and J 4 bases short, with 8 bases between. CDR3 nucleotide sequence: TGTGCCAGCAGCAACAGGGCCACCGGGGAGCTGTTTTTT. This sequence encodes CASSNRATGELFF.

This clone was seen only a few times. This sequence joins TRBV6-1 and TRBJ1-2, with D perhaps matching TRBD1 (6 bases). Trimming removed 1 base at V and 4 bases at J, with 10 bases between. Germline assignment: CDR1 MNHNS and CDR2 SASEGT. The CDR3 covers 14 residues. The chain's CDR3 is CASSEVGAVYGYTF. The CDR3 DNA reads TGTGCCAGCAGTGAAGTGGGGGCAGTCTATGGCTACACCTTC.

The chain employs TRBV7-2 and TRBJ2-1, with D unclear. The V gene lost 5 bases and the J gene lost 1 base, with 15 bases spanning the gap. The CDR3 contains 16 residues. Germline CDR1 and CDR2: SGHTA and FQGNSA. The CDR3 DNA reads TGTGCCAGCAGCGCCCCGGGTGGTGGATCCTACAATGAGCAGTTCTTC. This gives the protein CASSAPGGGSYNEQFF.

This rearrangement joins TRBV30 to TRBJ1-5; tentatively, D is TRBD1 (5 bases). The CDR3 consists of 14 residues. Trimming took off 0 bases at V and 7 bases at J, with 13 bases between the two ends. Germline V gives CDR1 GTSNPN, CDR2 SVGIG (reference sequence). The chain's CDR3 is CAWSVAGTKQPQHF. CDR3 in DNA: TGTGCCTGGAGTGTAGCAGGGACTAAACAGCCCCAGCATTTT. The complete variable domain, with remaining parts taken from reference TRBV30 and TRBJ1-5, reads SQTIHQWPATLVQPVGSPLSLECTVEGTSNPNLYWYRQAAGRGLQLLFYSVGIGQISSEVPQNLSASRPQDRQFILSSKKLLLSDSGFYLCAWSVAGTKQPQHFGDGTRLSIL.

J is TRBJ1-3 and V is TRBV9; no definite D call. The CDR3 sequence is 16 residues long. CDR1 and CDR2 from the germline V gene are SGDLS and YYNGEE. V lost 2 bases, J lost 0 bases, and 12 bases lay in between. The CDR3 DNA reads TGTGCCAGCAGCGTGGGCCATTTAGACTCTGGAAACACCATATATTTT. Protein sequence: CASSVGHLDSGNTIYF. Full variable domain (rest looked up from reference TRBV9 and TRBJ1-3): DSGVTQTPKHLITATGQRVTLRCSPRSGDLSVYWYQQSLDQGLQFLIQYYNGEERAKGNILERFSAQQFPDLHSELNLSSLELGDSALYFCASSVGHLDSGNTIYFGEGSWLTVV.

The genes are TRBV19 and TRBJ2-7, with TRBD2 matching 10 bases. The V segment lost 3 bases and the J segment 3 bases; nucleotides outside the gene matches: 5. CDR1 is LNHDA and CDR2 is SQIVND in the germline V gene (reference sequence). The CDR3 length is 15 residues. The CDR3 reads CASSMRSGGVYEQYF. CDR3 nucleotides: TGTGCCAGTAGTATGAGGAGCGGGGGGGTCTACGAGCAGTACTTC.

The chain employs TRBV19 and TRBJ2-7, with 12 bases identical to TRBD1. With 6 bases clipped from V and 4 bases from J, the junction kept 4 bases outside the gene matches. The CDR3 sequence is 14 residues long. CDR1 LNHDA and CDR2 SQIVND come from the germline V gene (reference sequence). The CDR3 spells CASSPGQGAYEQYF. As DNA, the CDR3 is TGTGCCAGTAGCCCGGGACAGGGGGCGTACGAGCAGTACTTC. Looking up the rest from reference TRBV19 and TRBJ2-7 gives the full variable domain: DGGITQSPKYLFRKEGQNVTLSCEQNLNHDAMYWYRQDPGQGLRLIYYSQIVNDFQKGDIAEGYSVSREKKESFPLTVTSAQKNPTAFYLCASSPGQGAYEQYFGPGTRLTVT.

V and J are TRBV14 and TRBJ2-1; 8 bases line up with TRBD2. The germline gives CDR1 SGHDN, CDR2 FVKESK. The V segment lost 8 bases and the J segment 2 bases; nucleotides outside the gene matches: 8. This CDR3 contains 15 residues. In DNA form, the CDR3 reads TGTGCCAGCTCGAGGACTAGCCTCCCCTACAATGAGCAGTTCTTC. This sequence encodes CASSRTSLPYNEQFF.

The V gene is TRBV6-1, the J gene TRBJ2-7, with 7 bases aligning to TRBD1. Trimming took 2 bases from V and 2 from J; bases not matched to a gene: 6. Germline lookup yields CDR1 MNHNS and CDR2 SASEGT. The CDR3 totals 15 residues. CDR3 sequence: CASSEPQGVPYEQYF. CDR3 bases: TGTGCCAGCAGTGAACCCCAGGGGGTGCCCTACGAGCAGTACTTC.

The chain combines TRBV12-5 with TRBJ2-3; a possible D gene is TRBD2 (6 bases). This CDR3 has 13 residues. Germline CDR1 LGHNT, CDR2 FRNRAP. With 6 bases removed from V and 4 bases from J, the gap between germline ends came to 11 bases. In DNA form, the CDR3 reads TGTGCTAGTGGAATCCGGGGGTCAGATACGCAGTATTTT. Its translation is CASGIRGSDTQYF.